Presented here are 10 T cell receptor beta chains from one specimen sequenced in a study of tumor-infiltrating lymphocytes in primary liver carcinoma. TCR beta cDNA came from about 500 ng total RNA, primed with a constant-region primer. Each TCR beta library was derived from three nested multiplex PCR rounds that employed slightly modified ARM-PCR. A C-beta reverse primer was combined with TRBV1-TRBV30 forward primers in the first two PCR rounds, and each round had approximately 10 cycles. TCRdb independently ran MiXCR on the multiplex PCR reads; one entry per CDR3 protein. The sample lists approximately 330,000 distinct CDR3 sequences; around 60% were seen once. RNA isolated from unsorted whole blood supplied the blood RNA, with germline DNA also extracted. Material for sequencing was peripheral blood. The receptors originated from a man aged 40-55 years with primary liver carcinoma and hepatitis B virus infection.

The V gene is TRBV30, the J gene TRBJ1-1; D possibly corresponds to TRBD1 (5 bases). This CDR3 comprises 14 residues. The germline V gene has CDR1 GTSNPN and CDR2 SVGIG (reference sequence). Trimming cost V 1 base and J 12 bases, with 21 bases left between them. The CDR3 here is CAWSGKDSNSESFF. CDR3 DNA: TGTGCCTGGAGTGGAAAAGACAGCAATTCCGAATCTTTCTTT.

With regard to this clonotype: This may arise from a read error, as a much more abundant clone is one base away. V is TRBV10-1 and J is TRBJ2-7; no reliable D call. This CDR3 is 13 amino acids long. The germline gives CDR1 WNHNN, CDR2 SYGVQD (reference sequence). CDR3 amino acids: CASSESESYERYF. The CDR3 DNA reads TGCGCCAGCAGTGAGTCCGAATCCTACGAGCGGTACTTC.

This clonotype was detected many times. The rearrangement uses TRBV11-2 and TRBJ2-3, with D perhaps assigned TRBD1 or TRBD2 (5 bases each). CDR1 is SGHAT and CDR2 is FQNNGV in the germline V gene. The CDR3 spans 16 residues. V was pared by 5 bases and J by 2 bases, with 17 bases between. Here the CDR3 DNA reads TGTGCCAGCAGCGTACCCCGGGACGGACACACAGATACGCAGTATTTT. Amino acid sequence: CASSVPRDGHTDTQYF.

This clonotype was detected only a few times. The chain employs TRBV5-4 and TRBJ2-7, with 9 bases matching TRBD2. Germline V gives CDR1 SGHNT, CDR2 YYREEE (reference sequence). The length of the CDR3 is 16 residues. V shed 3 bases and J 0 bases; nucleotides not matched to a gene: 7. CDR3 in amino acids: CASSSSLAGVSYEQYF. CDR3 in DNA: TGTGCCAGCAGCTCGTCACTAGCGGGCGTCTCCTACGAGCAGTACTTC.

About this clonotype itself: One base away lies a much larger clone, so this may be a sequencing read error. This chain joins TRBV6-6 and TRBJ2-7; 7 bases agree with TRBD2. Germline V gene sequence: CDR1 MNHNY, CDR2 SVGAGI (reference sequence). V lost 0 bases to trimming and J lost 4 bases; unmatched junction nucleotides: 6. The CDR3 is 15 amino acids. In nucleotides, the CDR3 is TGTGCCAGCAGTTACTCTAGTGGGAGGGTATACGAGCAGTACTTC. Translating it yields CASSYSSGRVYEQYF.

A word on this clonotype: This is likely a read error, given that the CDR3 carries no conserved phenylalanine or tryptophan at its end. The chain links TRBV11-2 to TRBJ1-5; D is ambiguous. The CDR3 length is 15 residues. Germline V gene data show CDR1 as SGHAT and CDR2 as FQNNGV. Here the CDR3 reads CASSLSIEGHQAQHL. The DNA of the CDR3 is TGTGCCAGCAGCTTAAGTATCGAGGGTCATCAGGCCCAGCATTTA.

This clonotype showed up many times. This chain joins TRBV6-1 and TRBJ2-7; TRBD2 agrees at 12 bases. Germline V CDR1 and CDR2: MNHNS, SASEGT. This CDR3 contains 15 residues. V was pared by 7 bases and J by 1 base, with 5 bases of the junction left unmatched. The CDR3 is CASTLAGGPSYEQYF. For the CDR3, the DNA is TGTGCCAGCACCCTAGCGGGAGGGCCTTCCTACGAGCAGTACTTC.

This clonotype appeared once. At one of its ends the junction is not consistent with the germline gene, which may arise from a read error. This sequence joins TRBV20-1 and TRBJ2-2, with 11 bases matching TRBD2. Germline lookup yields CDR1 DFQATT and CDR2 SNEGSKA (reference sequence). CDR3 length equals 15 residues. This CDR3 reads CSAKHLAGGTGELLF. Written as DNA, the CDR3 is TGCAGTGCTAAACATCTAGCGGGAGGAACCGGGGAGCTGTTGTTT.

As concerns this clonotype: This may be a read error, as it is one base from a much larger clone. The rearrangement joins TRBV29-1 to TRBJ2-3; unclear D gene. Germline-derived CDR1 and CDR2 are SQVTM and ANQGSEA. Trimming removed 8 bases at V and 5 bases at J, with 17 bases between. This CDR3 is 13 amino acids long. For the CDR3, the DNA is TGCAGCATTGTTTGGGTTGTCGGAGATACGCAGTATTTT. It encodes CSIVWVVGDTQYF.

This clonotype showed up many times. The V gene is TRBV29-1, the J gene TRBJ2-3; no firm D call. The V end was cut by 3 bases, the J end by 6 bases, with 7 bases between. The CDR3 is 11 amino acids. Germline V CDR1 and CDR2: SQVTM, ANQGSEA. CDR3 amino acids: CSVEWVDTQYF. CDR3 DNA sequence: TGCAGCGTTGAGTGGGTGGATACGCAGTATTTT.